The sequence of this T cell receptor (beta chain) was determined in a study of blood T cell repertoires in COVID-19. V was trimmed by 1 base and J by 6 bases, leaving 10 bases between them. The CDR3 consists of 13 residues. In germline, CDR1 is LGHDT, CDR2 YNNKEL (reference sequence). TCRdb's copy holds only in-frame clones and misses some; the assay was immunoSEQ multiplex PCR. This table has 200,000 to 250,000 clones, about three quarters appearing once. This sequence joins TRBV3-1 (or the pseudogene TRBV3-2) and TRBJ2-7, with D maybe TRBD2 (7 bases). The source material was peripheral blood. The sequence was collected from a woman in her 70s with acute or convalescent COVID-19. The DNA for the CDR3 is TGTGCCAGCAGCCAAGTAGGGGGGGCCGAGCAGTACTTC. The encoded protein is CASSQVGGAEQYF.